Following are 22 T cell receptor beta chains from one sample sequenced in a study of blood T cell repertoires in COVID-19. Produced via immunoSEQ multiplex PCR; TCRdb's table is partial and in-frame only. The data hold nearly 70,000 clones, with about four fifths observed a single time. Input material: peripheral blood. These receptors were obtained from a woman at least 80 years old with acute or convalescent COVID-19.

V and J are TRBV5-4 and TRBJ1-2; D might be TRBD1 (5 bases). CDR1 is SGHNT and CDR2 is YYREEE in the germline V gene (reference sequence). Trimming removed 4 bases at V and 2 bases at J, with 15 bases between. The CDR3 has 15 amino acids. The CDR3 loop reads CASSLPGGTNYGYTF. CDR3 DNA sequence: TGTGCCAGCAGCCTGCCCGGGGGAACGAACTATGGCTACACCTTC. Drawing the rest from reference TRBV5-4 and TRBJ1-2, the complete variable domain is ETGVTQSPTHLIKTRGQQVTLRCSSQSGHNTVSWYQQALGQGPQFIFQYYREEENGRGNFPPRFSGLQFPNYSSELNVNALELDDSALYLCASSLPGGTNYGYTFGSGTRLTVV.

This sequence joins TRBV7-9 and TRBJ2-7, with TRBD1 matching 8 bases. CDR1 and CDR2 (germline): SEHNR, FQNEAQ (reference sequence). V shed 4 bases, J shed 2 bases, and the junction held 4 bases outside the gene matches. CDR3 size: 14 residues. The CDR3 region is CASSWDRFPYEQYF. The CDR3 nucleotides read TGTGCCAGCAGCTGGGACAGGTTCCCCTACGAGCAGTACTTC.

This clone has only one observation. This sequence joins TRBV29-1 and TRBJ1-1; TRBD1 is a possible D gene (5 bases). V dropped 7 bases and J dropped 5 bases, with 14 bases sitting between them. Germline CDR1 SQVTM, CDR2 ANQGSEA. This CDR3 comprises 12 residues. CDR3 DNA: TGCAGCGCGCGGGGCGCGGGGACTGAAGCTTTCTTT. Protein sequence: CSARGAGTEAFF.

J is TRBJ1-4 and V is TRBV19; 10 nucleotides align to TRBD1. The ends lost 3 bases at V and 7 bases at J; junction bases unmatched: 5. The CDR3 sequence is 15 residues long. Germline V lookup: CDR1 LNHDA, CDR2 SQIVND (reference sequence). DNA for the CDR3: TGTGCCAGTAGTATCCCCGGGACAGGGGTTGAAAAACTGTTTTTT. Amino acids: CASSIPGTGVEKLFF.

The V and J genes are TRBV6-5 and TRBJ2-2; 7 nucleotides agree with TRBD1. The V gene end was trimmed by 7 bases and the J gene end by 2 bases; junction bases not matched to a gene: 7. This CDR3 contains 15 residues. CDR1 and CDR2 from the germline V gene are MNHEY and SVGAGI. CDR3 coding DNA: TGTGCCAGCACCCCGGGACAGCCTAACACCGGGGAGCTGTTTTTT. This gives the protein CASTPGQPNTGELFF.

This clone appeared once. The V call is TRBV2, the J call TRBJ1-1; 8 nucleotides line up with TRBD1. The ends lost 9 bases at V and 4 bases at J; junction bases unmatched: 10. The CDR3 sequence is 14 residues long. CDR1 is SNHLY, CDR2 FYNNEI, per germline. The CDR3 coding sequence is TGTGCCAGTATATTGACAGGGGATTCCACTGAAGCTTTCTTT. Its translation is CASILTGDSTEAFF.

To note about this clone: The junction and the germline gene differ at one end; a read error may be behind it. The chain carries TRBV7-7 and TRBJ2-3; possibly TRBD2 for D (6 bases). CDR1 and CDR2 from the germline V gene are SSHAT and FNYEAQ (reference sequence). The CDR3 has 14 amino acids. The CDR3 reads CASSLGTSADTQYF. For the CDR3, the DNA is TGTGCTAGCAGCTTAGGGACTTCGGCAGATACGCAGTATTTT.

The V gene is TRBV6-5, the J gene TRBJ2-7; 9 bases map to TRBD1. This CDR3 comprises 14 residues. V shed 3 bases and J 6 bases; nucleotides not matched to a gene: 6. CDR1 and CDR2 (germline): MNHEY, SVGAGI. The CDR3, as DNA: TGTGCCAGCAGTTATCCTGGGACAGGGAGCGAGCAGTACTTC. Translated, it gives CASSYPGTGSEQYF.

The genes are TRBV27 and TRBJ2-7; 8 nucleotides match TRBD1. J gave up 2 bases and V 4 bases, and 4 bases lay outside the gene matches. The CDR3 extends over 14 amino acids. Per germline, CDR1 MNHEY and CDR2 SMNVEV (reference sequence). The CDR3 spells CASSSPDRAYEQYF. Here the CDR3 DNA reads TGTGCCAGCAGTTCCCCGGACAGGGCCTACGAGCAGTACTTC.

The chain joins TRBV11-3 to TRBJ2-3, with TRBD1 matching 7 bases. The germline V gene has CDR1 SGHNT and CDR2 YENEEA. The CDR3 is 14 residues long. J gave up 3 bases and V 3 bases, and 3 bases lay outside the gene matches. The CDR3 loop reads CASSFDRVTDTQYF. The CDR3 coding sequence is TGTGCCAGCAGCTTCGACAGGGTGACAGATACGCAGTATTTT.

The CDR3 here is CASSEDRGSYTGELFF. The CDR3 DNA follows: TGCGCCAGCAGTGAGGACCGAGGGTCTTACACCGGGGAGCTGTTTTTT. The chain is built from TRBV10-1 and TRBJ2-2; weak D call: TRBD2 (5 bases). The V gene lost 2 bases and the J gene lost 3 bases, with 13 bases spanning the gap. Germline loops: CDR1 WNHNN, CDR2 SYGVQD (reference sequence). The CDR3 consists of 16 residues.

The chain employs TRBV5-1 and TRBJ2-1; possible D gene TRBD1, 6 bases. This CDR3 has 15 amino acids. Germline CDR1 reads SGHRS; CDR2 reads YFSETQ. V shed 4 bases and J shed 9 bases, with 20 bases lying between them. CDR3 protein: CASSPTQTGLGEQFF. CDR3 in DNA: TGCGCCAGCAGCCCGACCCAAACAGGGTTAGGTGAGCAGTTCTTC.

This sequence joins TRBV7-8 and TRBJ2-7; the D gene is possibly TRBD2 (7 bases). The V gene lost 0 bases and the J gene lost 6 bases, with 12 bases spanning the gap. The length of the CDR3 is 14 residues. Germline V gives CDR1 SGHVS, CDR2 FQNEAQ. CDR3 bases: TGTGCCAGCAGCTTAGCGGGGGGGCAGGGCGAGCAGTACTTC. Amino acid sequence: CASSLAGGQGEQYF.

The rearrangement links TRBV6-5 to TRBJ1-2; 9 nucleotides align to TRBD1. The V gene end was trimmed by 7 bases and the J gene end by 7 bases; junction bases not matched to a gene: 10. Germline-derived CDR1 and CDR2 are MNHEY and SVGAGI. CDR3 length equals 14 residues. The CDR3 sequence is CASTSKQGAGGYTF. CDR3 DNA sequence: TGTGCCAGCACCTCAAAACAGGGGGCTGGTGGCTACACCTTC.

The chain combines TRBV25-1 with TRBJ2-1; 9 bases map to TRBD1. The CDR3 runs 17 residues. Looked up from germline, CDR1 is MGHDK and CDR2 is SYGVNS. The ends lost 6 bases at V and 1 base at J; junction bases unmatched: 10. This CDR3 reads CASRAPGTGFSYNEQFF. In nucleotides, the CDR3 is TGTGCCAGCAGAGCCCCCGGGACAGGGTTTTCCTACAATGAGCAGTTCTTC. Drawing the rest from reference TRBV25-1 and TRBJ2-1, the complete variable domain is EADIYQTPRYLVIGTGKKITLECSQTMGHDKMYWYQQDPGMELHLIHYSYGVNSTEKGDLSSESTVSRIRTEHFPLTLESARPSHTSQYLCASRAPGTGFSYNEQFFGPGTRLTVL.

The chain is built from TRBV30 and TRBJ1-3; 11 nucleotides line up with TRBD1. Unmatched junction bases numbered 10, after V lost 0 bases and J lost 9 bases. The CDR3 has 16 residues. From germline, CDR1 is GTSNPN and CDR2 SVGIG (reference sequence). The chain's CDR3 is CAWSVRGTGGYGTIYF. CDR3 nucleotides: TGTGCCTGGAGTGTAAGGGGGACAGGGGGATACGGCACCATATATTTT.

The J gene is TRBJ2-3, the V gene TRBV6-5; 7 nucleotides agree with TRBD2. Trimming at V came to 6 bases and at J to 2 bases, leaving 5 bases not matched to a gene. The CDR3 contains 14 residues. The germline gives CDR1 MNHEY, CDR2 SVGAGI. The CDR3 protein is CASRNLADTDTQYF. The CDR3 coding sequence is TGTGCCAGCAGAAATCTAGCGGACACAGATACGCAGTATTTT.

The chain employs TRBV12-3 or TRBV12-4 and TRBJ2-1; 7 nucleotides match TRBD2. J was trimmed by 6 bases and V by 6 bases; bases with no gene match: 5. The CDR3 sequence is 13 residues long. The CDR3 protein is CASRSGLLNEQFF. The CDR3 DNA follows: TGTGCCAGCAGATCGGGACTACTCAATGAGCAGTTCTTC.

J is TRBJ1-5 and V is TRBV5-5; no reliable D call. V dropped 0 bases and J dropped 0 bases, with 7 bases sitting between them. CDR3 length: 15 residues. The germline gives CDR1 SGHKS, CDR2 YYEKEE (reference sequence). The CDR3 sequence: CASSLGPSSNQPQHF. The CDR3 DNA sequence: TGTGCCAGCAGCTTGGGGCCGTCTAGCAATCAGCCCCAGCATTTT.

CDR3 residues: CASSSQQGMPNEKLFF. CDR3 sequence (DNA): TGCGCCAGCAGCTCGCAACAGGGGATGCCTAATGAAAAACTGTTTTTT. The genes are TRBV5-1 and TRBJ1-4; 7 bases align to TRBD1. Germline loops: CDR1 SGHRS, CDR2 YFSETQ. Trimming cost V 3 bases and J 3 bases; bases outside gene matches: 8. The CDR3 extends over 16 amino acids.

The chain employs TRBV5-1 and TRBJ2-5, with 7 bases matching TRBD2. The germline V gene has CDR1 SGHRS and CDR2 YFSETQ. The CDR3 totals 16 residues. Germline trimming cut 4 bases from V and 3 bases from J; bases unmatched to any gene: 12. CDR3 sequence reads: CASSRAGNEVEETQYF. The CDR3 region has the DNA TGCGCCAGCAGCCGAGCGGGGAATGAAGTCGAAGAGACCCAGTACTTC.

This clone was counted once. This CDR3 reads CASSSGLPGVETQYF. In nucleotides, the CDR3 is TGCGCCAGCAGCTCTGGACTGCCGGGGGTCGAGACCCAGTACTTC. This chain uses TRBV5-1 with TRBJ2-5; weak D call: TRBD2 (6 bases). V dropped 3 bases and J dropped 5 bases, with 17 bases sitting between them. Germline assignment: CDR1 SGHRS and CDR2 YFSETQ. This CDR3 is 15 amino acids long.